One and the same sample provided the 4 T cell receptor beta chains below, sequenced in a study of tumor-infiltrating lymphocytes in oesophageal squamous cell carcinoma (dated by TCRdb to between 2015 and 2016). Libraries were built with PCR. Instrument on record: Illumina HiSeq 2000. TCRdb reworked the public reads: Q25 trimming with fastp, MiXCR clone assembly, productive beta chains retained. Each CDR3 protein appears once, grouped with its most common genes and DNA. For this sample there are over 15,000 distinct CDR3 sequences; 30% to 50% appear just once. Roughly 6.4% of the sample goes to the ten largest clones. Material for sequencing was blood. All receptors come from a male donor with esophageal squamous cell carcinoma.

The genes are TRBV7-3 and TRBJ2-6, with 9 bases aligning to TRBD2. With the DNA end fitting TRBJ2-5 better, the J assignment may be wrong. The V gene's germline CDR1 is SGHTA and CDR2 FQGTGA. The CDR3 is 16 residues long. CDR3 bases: TGTGCCAGCAGCTTATGGGCTAGCGGGGCACAAGAGACCCAGTACTTC. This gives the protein CASSLWASGAQETQYF.

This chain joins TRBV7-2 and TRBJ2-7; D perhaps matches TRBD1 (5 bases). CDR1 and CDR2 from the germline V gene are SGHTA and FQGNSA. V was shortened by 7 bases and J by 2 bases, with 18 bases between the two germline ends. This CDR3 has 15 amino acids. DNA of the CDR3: TGTGCCAGCACCATTCGGCAGGGTCCCACCTACGAGCAGTACTTC. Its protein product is CASTIRQGPTYEQYF.

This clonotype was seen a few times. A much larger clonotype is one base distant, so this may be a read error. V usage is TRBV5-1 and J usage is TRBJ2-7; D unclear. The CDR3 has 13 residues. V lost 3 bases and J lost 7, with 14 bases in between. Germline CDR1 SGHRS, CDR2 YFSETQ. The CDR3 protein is CASSWTPASEQYF. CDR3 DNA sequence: TGCGCCAGCAGCTGGACGCCGGCATCTGAGCAGTACTTC.

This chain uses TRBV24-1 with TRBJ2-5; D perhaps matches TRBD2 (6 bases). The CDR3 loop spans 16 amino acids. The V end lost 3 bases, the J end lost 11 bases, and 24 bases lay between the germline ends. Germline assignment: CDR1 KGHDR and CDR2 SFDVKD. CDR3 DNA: TGTGCCACCAGTGATCCGTCTAGCGACCCCTACAATGAGCAGTACTTC. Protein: CATSDPSSDPYNEQYF.